This T cell receptor (beta chain) was obtained from a study of T cells after yellow fever vaccination. Overall study context: Fractions with few cells were prepared using SMART-Seq v4 Ultra Low Input. Study-wide results and limits: A minor fraction of clonotypes spanned both CD4 and CD8 compartments.

As concerns this clonotype: Its antigen is not identified.

Germline V gene sequence: CDR1 DFQATT, CDR2 SNEGSKA (reference sequence). The CDR3 spans 15 residues. The J segment lost 5 bases and the V segment lost 0 bases, leaving 8 bases of the junction unmatched. A universal primer site and UMIs were added as TCR cDNA was made by 5'RACE template switching. TCRdb analysed the 5' RACE reads with MiXCR anew, one entry per CDR3 protein. The table lists 550,000 to 750,000 distinct CDR3 sequences, approximately 13% of them singletons, with roughly an eighth in the top ten. The gene calls are TRBV20-1 and TRBJ2-7; 9 positions match TRBD2. Here the sequenced sample was PBMCs, taken on the day of the yellow fever booster vaccination. The clonotype comes from a man between 25 and 39 years old who received the YFV17D yellow fever vaccine. This chain's CDR3 is CSARDLSGGRDEQYF. The CDR3 nucleotides are TGCAGTGCTAGAGATCTTAGCGGGGGAAGAGACGAGCAGTACTTC.